One sample yielded the 24 T cell receptor beta chains listed below, sequenced in a study of OX40 agonist ivuxolimab in advanced cancers. Libraries were prepared by immunoSEQ multiplex PCR; TCRdb keeps only in-frame clonotypes and omits some of them. The sample records 99,000 or so clones, about 92% being singletons. This sample comprised CD4+ or CD8+ T cells sorted from blood, obtained in a trial of the OX40 agonist ivuxolimab. All receptors come from an adult with an advanced solid tumor such as melanoma, head and neck, liver or kidney cancer.

The chain combines TRBV9 with TRBJ1-6; the D is unclear. CDR3 length: 17 residues. Trimming removed 0 bases at V and 11 bases at J, with 21 bases between. In germline, CDR1 is SGDLS, CDR2 YYNGEE. The CDR3 loop reads CASSVVVQNTGEAPLHF. The CDR3 DNA reads as TGTGCCAGCAGCGTAGTGGTTCAGAATACCGGGGAGGCACCCCTCCACTTT.

V and J are TRBV5-4 and TRBJ2-3; 13 nucleotides match TRBD2. V lost 4 bases, J lost 0 bases, and 5 bases stayed unmatched. The germline CDR1 and CDR2 sequences are SGHNT and YYREEE (reference sequence). The CDR3 length is 17 residues. The CDR3 loop reads CASSGGTSGTSTDTQYF. The CDR3 nucleotides are TGTGCCAGCAGCGGAGGGACTAGCGGGACTAGCACAGATACGCAGTATTTT.

The J gene is TRBJ2-1, the V gene TRBV7-3; no definite D call. Germline V CDR1 and CDR2: SGHTA, FQGTGA. The length of the CDR3 is 13 residues. V lost 2 bases to trimming and J lost 7 bases, with 9 bases between them. The CDR3 region is CASSLYLRNEQFF. The CDR3 DNA is TGTGCCAGCAGCTTATATCTACGAAATGAGCAGTTCTTC.

This clone appeared once. The CDR3: CASSENEKLFF. CDR3 in DNA: TGTGCCAGCAGTGAGAATGAAAAACTGTTTTTT. The rearrangement links TRBV2 to TRBJ1-4; D is unresolved. Trimming pared 3 bases from V and 5 bases from J, leaving 1 base between. The germline gives CDR1 SNHLY, CDR2 FYNNEI. The CDR3 has 11 residues.

J is TRBJ2-1 and V is TRBV7-2, with 11 bases fitting TRBD2. Trimming took 7 bases from V and 7 from J; bases not matched to a gene: 12. The length of the CDR3 is 16 residues. Germline CDR1 reads SGHTA; CDR2 reads FQGNSA. The CDR3 DNA sequence: TGTGCCAGCATCACAACCGGGACTAGCGGAGGAAATGAGCAGTTCTTC. It encodes CASITTGTSGGNEQFF. Using reference TRBV7-2 and TRBJ2-1 for the parts outside the CDR3, the full variable domain is GAGVSQSPSNKVTEKGKDVELRCDPISGHTALYWYRQSLGQGLEFLIYFQGNSAPDKSGLPSDRFSAERTGGSVSTLTIQRTQQEDSAVYLCASITTGTSGGNEQFFGPGTRLTVL.

This clone has a single count. The CDR3 region has the DNA TGTGCCAGCAGGATGACTTCAACTAATGAAAAACTGTTTTTT. Encoded protein: CASRMTSTNEKLFF. The chain recombines TRBV6-1 with TRBJ1-4; D gene unclear. V was trimmed by 6 bases and J by 0 bases, leaving 8 bases between them. The CDR3 spans 14 residues. Germline CDR1 and CDR2: MNHNS and SASEGT.

The rearrangement joins TRBV5-1 to TRBJ2-7, with 7 bases lining up with TRBD1. CDR1 and CDR2 from the germline V gene are SGHRS and YFSETQ. This CDR3 comprises 16 residues. The V segment lost 0 bases and the J segment 2 bases; nucleotides outside the gene matches: 8. Here the CDR3 reads CASSLGLRDSAYEQYF. Written as DNA, the CDR3 is TGCGCCAGCAGCTTGGGATTAAGGGACAGCGCCTACGAGCAGTACTTC.

The V gene is TRBV2, the J gene TRBJ2-5, with 8 bases aligning to TRBD1. The V and J ends lost 4 bases and 2 bases, in that order; junction bases with no gene match: 0. Germline V gives CDR1 SNHLY, CDR2 FYNNEI. CDR3 length: 13 amino acids. CDR3 amino acids: CASSGQGQETQYF. CDR3 sequence (DNA): TGTGCCAGCAGTGGACAGGGGCAAGAGACCCAGTACTTC.

The chain uses TRBV6-6 and TRBJ1-5; TRBD1 aligns across 7 bases. Germline assignment: CDR1 MNHNY and CDR2 SVGAGI (reference sequence). This CDR3 contains 15 residues. The ends lost 5 bases at V and 7 bases at J; junction bases unmatched: 11. This CDR3 reads CASSQSGGGWQPQHF. CDR3 sequence (DNA): TGTGCCAGCAGTCAGTCAGGGGGGGGGTGGCAGCCCCAGCATTTT.

A few counts support this clone. The V call is TRBV4-2, the J call TRBJ2-1, with no clear D. V gave up 0 bases and J gave up 2 bases, with 8 bases separating them. CDR1 LGHNA and CDR2 YNFKEQ come from the germline V gene. The CDR3 extends over 15 amino acids. The CDR3 is CASSQDLPPYNEQFF. The CDR3 DNA reads TGTGCCAGCAGCCAAGATCTCCCGCCCTACAATGAGCAGTTCTTC.

The chain recombines TRBV19 with TRBJ2-7; tentative D call: TRBD2 (5 bases). The CDR3 contains 15 residues. Looked up from germline, CDR1 is LNHDA and CDR2 is SQIVND (reference sequence). The V and J ends lost 1 base and 4 bases respectively, with 14 bases between them. This CDR3 reads CASSIGPLSGYEQYV. In DNA form, the CDR3 reads TGTGCCAGTAGTATAGGACCACTTTCGGGGTACGAGCAGTACGTC.

The chain employs TRBV28 and TRBJ1-2, with TRBD1 matching 10 bases. Trimming took 5 bases from V and 7 from J; bases not matched to a gene: 13. The CDR3 consists of 16 residues. Germline V gene lookup returns CDR1 MDHEN and CDR2 SYDVKM. The CDR3, as DNA: TGTGCCAGCAGTACCCTCGAGACAGGGGGCCGGCGTGGCTACACCTTC. It encodes CASSTLETGGRRGYTF.

J is TRBJ2-7 and V is TRBV6-5; 10 positions match TRBD2. The CDR3 is 15 residues long. Trimming removed 5 bases from V and 2 bases from J; junction bases left unmatched: 6. Germline lookup yields CDR1 MNHEY and CDR2 SVGAGI. The CDR3 DNA is TGTGCCAGCAGTCCGAGGACTAGCGGAGCCTACGAGCAGTACTTC. This encodes CASSPRTSGAYEQYF.

The J gene is TRBJ2-3, the V gene TRBV6-5; D might be TRBD1 (6 bases). Germline V lookup: CDR1 MNHEY, CDR2 SVGAGI. Trimming shortened V by 6 bases and J by 6 bases, and 7 bases separated the two germline ends. This CDR3 is 11 amino acids long. DNA for the CDR3: TGTGCCAGCAGGAGGGGGGATACGCAGTATTTT. This sequence encodes CASRRGDTQYF.

The V call is TRBV11-3, the J call TRBJ1-6; the D gene is possibly TRBD1 (5 bases). Germline CDR1 SGHNT, CDR2 YENEEA. Trimming took off 5 bases at V and 7 bases at J, with 21 bases between the two ends. The CDR3 is 17 residues long. The CDR3 region is CASSPKMSGEGNSPLHF. In DNA form, the CDR3 reads TGTGCCAGCAGCCCGAAAATGTCCGGGGAGGGGAATTCACCCCTCCACTTT.

This chain links TRBV5-1 with TRBJ1-6; a possible D gene is TRBD1 (5 bases). The CDR3 is 16 amino acids. Germline CDR1 reads SGHRS; CDR2 reads YFSETQ. The germline V and J ends were trimmed by 0 bases and 6 bases, with 13 bases remaining between them. CDR3 sequence: CASSLGGAGGNSPLHF. The CDR3 region has the DNA TGCGCCAGCAGCTTGGGAGGGGCTGGGGGTAATTCACCCCTCCACTTT.

V usage is TRBV29-1 and J usage is TRBJ2-2; no firm D call. This CDR3 is 11 amino acids long. Germline CDR1 SQVTM, CDR2 ANQGSEA. V lost 6 bases and J 0 bases, leaving 2 bases between the germline ends. The CDR3 DNA reads as TGCAGCGTCGCGAACACCGGGGAGCTGTTTTTT. Protein sequence: CSVANTGELFF.

CDR3 coding DNA: TGTGCCAGCAGTATACATGGACAGGGGGAAGCCGGGGAGCTGTTTTTT. It specifies CASSIHGQGEAGELFF. This chain joins TRBV6-6 and TRBJ2-2; 10 nucleotides align to TRBD1. CDR1 and CDR2 (germline): MNHNY, SVGAGI (reference sequence). The V gene end was trimmed by 5 bases and the J gene end by 6 bases; junction bases not matched to a gene: 9. The CDR3 loop spans 16 amino acids.

The rearrangement joins TRBV30 to TRBJ1-3, with D unclear. V was trimmed by 2 bases and J by 4 bases, leaving 12 bases between them. Germline V gene data show CDR1 as GTSNPN and CDR2 as SVGIG (reference sequence). The CDR3 has 14 residues. CDR3 nucleotide sequence: TGTGCCTGGAGTAGGTCTTCACTCGGAAACACCATATATTTT. Translated, it gives CAWSRSSLGNTIYF. Drawing the rest from reference TRBV30 and TRBJ1-3, the complete variable domain is SQTIHQWPATLVQPVGSPLSLECTVEGTSNPNLYWYRQAAGRGLQLLFYSVGIGQISSEVPQNLSASRPQDRQFILSSKKLLLSDSGFYLCAWSRSSLGNTIYFGEGSWLTVV.

The chain uses TRBV2 and TRBJ1-1; unclear D gene. The length of the CDR3 is 13 residues. Germline V gene sequence: CDR1 SNHLY, CDR2 FYNNEI. Trimming cost V 1 base and J 4 bases, with 7 bases left between them. The DNA for the CDR3 is TGTGCCAGCAGTGAAGAGGCTGTCACTGAAGCTTTCTTT. As protein: CASSEEAVTEAFF. The complete variable domain, with remaining parts taken from reference TRBV2 and TRBJ1-1, reads EPEVTQTPSHQVTQMGQEVILRCVPISNHLYFYWYRQILGQKVEFLVSFYNNEISEKSEIFDDQFSVERPDGSNFTLKIRSTKLEDSAMYFCASSEEAVTEAFFGQGTRLTVV.

This chain uses TRBV30 with TRBJ2-3, with 13 bases lining up with TRBD2. This CDR3 region has 16 residues. Germline lookup yields CDR1 GTSNPN and CDR2 SVGIG (reference sequence). Unmatched junction bases numbered 6, after V lost 6 bases and J lost 0 bases. In DNA, the CDR3 is TGTGCCTGTACTAGCGGGGGGGAAGCTAGCACAGATACGCAGTATTTT. Amino acids: CACTSGGEASTDTQYF.

This chain links TRBV6-5 with TRBJ2-5; TRBD2 aligns across 9 bases. There are 15 residues in the CDR3. CDR1 MNHEY and CDR2 SVGAGI come from the germline V gene. After removal of 4 bases from V and 5 bases from J, the junction contained 8 bases not matched to a gene. This chain's CDR3 is CASSSTGTSRETQYF. The CDR3 DNA is TGTGCCAGCAGTTCCACCGGGACTAGCAGGGAGACCCAGTACTTC.

V gene TRBV23-1 combines with J gene TRBJ2-4, with a tentative D call TRBD1 (5 bases). TRBV23-1 falls under the ORF class, with uncertain function. V was clipped by 0 bases and J by 5 bases, with 14 bases between them. The CDR3 is made up of 16 amino acids. The CDR3 region has the DNA TGCGCCAGCAGTCAATCGACTGGGGCTGGCGAAAACATTCAGTACTTC. Translation gives CASSQSTGAGENIQYF.

The CDR3 DNA sequence: TGTGCCAGCAAAGACGGGGGGGCCTTGCATGAGCAGTTCTTC. This translates into CASKDGGALHEQFF. The chain joins TRBV6-5 to TRBJ2-1; 8 bases map to TRBD2. V shed 7 bases, J shed 8 bases, and the junction held 10 bases outside the gene matches. Germline V CDR1 and CDR2: MNHEY, SVGAGI. CDR3 length equals 14 residues.